This T cell receptor (beta chain) was recovered during a study of graft-versus-host responses after intestinal transplantation. Whole-study context: Grafts were multivisceral, liver-intestinal, or isolated intestinal. Tacrolimus and steroids were given for around 3 years to all recipients after anti-thymocyte globulin induction.

In regard to this clone: Its antigen is still unknown.

Repertoires were generated with immunoSEQ multiplex PCR, while TCRdb's copy carries only in-frame clones and drops some. The top ten clones hold around 5.1% of a sample with roughly 53,000 clones, more than 80% of them seen once. Study-wide results and caveats: Recipient-marrow GvH clones were detected, some having first appeared in ileum or blood. Allografts of one patient group, those with graft-donor T cell macrochimerism, had high graft-versus-host to host-versus-graft clonal ratios.

Germline V gives CDR1 SEHNR, CDR2 FQNEAQ (reference sequence). CDR3 length equals 16 residues. The germline V and J ends were trimmed by 2 bases and 0 bases, with 8 bases remaining between them. This chain uses TRBV7-9 with TRBJ1-6, with D unresolved. The TCR originated in a human patient who received an intestinal transplant, so some T cells may come from the graft donor. Here the sequenced sample was PBMCs, taken nearly 670 days after intestinal transplant. The CDR3 is CASSLSASSYNSPLHF. Written as DNA, the CDR3 is TGTGCCAGCAGCTTATCGGCCAGCTCCTATAATTCACCCCTCCACTTT. Supplemented by reference TRBV7-9 and TRBJ1-6, the full variable domain reads DTGVSQNPRHKITKRGQNVTFRCDPISEHNRLYWYRQTLGQGPEFLTYFQNEAQLEKSRLLSDRFSAERPKGSFSTLEIQRTEQGDSAMYLCASSLSASSYNSPLHFGNGTRLTVT.